What follows are 15 T cell receptor beta chains derived from one specimen sequenced in a study of blood T cell repertoires in COVID-19. Sequenced by immunoSEQ multiplex PCR; TCRdb stores in-frame clones only, minus some. Among hundreds of thousands of clones listed, more than 75% were seen once. Source material: peripheral blood. The receptors originated from a woman younger than 45 who had recovered from COVID-19.

The V call is TRBV7-9, the J call TRBJ2-3, with D perhaps TRBD2 (6 bases). This CDR3 has 15 amino acids. V shed 1 base and J shed 5 bases, with 13 bases lying between them. CDR1 and CDR2 from the germline V gene are SEHNR and FQNEAQ (reference sequence). CDR3 DNA sequence: TGTGCCAGCAGCTTAGTGCGGCAGGGAGGAGATACGCAGTATTTT. Translated: CASSLVRQGGDTQYF. The full variable domain, rest sourced from reference TRBV7-9 and TRBJ2-3, is DTGVSQNPRHKITKRGQNVTFRCDPISEHNRLYWYRQTLGQGPEFLTYFQNEAQLEKSRLLSDRFSAERPKGSFSTLEIQRTEQGDSAMYLCASSLVRQGGDTQYFGPGTRLTVL.

This clone was counted once. This rearrangement joins TRBV6-5 to TRBJ2-1; 7 nucleotides agree with TRBD1. J was trimmed by 5 bases and V by 6 bases; bases with no gene match: 4. Per the germline V gene, CDR1 is MNHEY and CDR2 is SVGAGI. CDR3 size: 13 residues. The CDR3 DNA sequence: TGTGCCAGCAGGGACAGGATAAACAATGAGCAGTTCTTC. It specifies CASRDRINNEQFF.

As regards this clone: The sample carries other DNA sequences with the same CDR3. V gene TRBV7-3 combines with J gene TRBJ1-2; 7 nucleotides match TRBD1. Germline CDR1 is SGHTA and CDR2 is FQGTGA. The CDR3 spans 13 residues. The junction had 6 bases not matched to a gene; V was cut back by 3 bases and J by 8 bases. As DNA, the CDR3 is TGTGCCAGCAGCTTCGCAGGGGGACGGGGCTACACCTTC. This encodes CASSFAGGRGYTF.

DNA for the CDR3: TGTGCCAGCAGTCGGACTAGCGGGAGGTACGAGCAGTACTTC. As protein: CASSRTSGRYEQYF. The J gene is TRBJ2-7, the V gene TRBV6-2 or TRBV6-3; TRBD2 matches at 14 bases. Per germline, CDR1 MNHEY and CDR2 SVGEGT. The CDR3 spans 14 residues. The J segment lost 4 bases and the V segment lost 5 bases, leaving 1 base of the junction unmatched.

The chain couples TRBV10-3 to TRBJ1-5; D remains ambiguous. V lost 3 bases and J 5 bases, leaving 11 bases between the germline ends. Germline V gene lookup returns CDR1 ENHRY and CDR2 SYGVKD. CDR3 length equals 14 residues. This CDR3 reads CAISESVAYQPQHF. The CDR3 nucleotides read TGTGCCATCAGTGAATCGGTCGCCTATCAGCCCCAGCATTTT.

The rearrangement joins TRBV5-8 to TRBJ2-7, with 9 nucleotides matching TRBD2. The V and J ends lost 4 bases and 7 bases, in that order; junction bases with no gene match: 12. The CDR3 totals 15 residues. CDR1 and CDR2 from the germline V gene are SGHTS and YDEGEE. The DNA for the CDR3 is TGTGCCAGCAGCCTCCTAGCGGGGCTTCCCCAAGAGCAGTACTTC. Residues: CASSLLAGLPQEQYF.

The chain couples TRBV7-6 to TRBJ1-3, with a tentative D call TRBD1 (5 bases). The CDR3 contains 15 residues. Germline-derived CDR1 and CDR2 are SGHVS and FNYEAQ. V lost 5 bases and J lost 4, with 15 bases in between. The CDR3 DNA reads as TGTGCCAGCAGCAACAATCCGGGGGGGGGAAACACCATATATTTT. It encodes CASSNNPGGGNTIYF.

The CDR3 bases are TGTGCCAGCAGTCGGGTGGGAGAGACCCAGTACTTC. Translation gives CASSRVGETQYF. The chain recombines TRBV6-5 with TRBJ2-5; D gene ambiguous. Germline V gene sequence: CDR1 MNHEY, CDR2 SVGAGI. Trimming took 5 bases from V and 4 from J, leaving 8 bases between them. The CDR3 covers 12 residues.

J is TRBJ2-7 and V is TRBV10-1; TRBD2 matches at 8 bases. The V and J ends lost 3 bases and 2 bases, in that order; junction bases with no gene match: 9. The CDR3 runs to 16 residues. Per germline, CDR1 WNHNN and CDR2 SYGVQD (reference sequence). DNA of the CDR3: TGCGCCAGCAGTGATCGGGAAGGCGGGAGGCCCTACGAGCAGTACTTC. This codes for CASSDREGGRPYEQYF.

The chain joins TRBV6-2 or TRBV6-3 to TRBJ1-6; D remains unclear. The V gene lost 6 bases and the J gene lost 2 bases, with 8 bases spanning the gap. The CDR3 totals 14 residues. CDR1 is MNHEY, CDR2 SVGEGT, per germline. The CDR3 DNA sequence: TGTGCCAGCAGCCGGGGAGCCTATAATTCACCCCTCCACTTT. Protein: CASSRGAYNSPLHF.

This CDR3 is CASSEAFNYGYTF. CDR3 in DNA: TGTGCCAGCAGTGAAGCCTTTAACTATGGCTACACCTTC. The genes are TRBV6-1 and TRBJ1-2; unclear D gene. This CDR3 has 13 amino acids. CDR1 is MNHNS and CDR2 is SASEGT in the germline V gene. Trimming pared 0 bases from V and 1 base from J, leaving 3 bases between.

CDR3 in DNA: TGTGCCAGCAGCCAAGAGTCACTATTAGCGGGAGAATCCTACGAGCAGTACTTC. As protein: CASSQESLLAGESYEQYF. The chain combines TRBV14 with TRBJ2-7, with TRBD2 matching 9 bases. From germline, CDR1 is SGHDN and CDR2 FVKESK. The CDR3 contains 18 residues. V was pared by 0 bases and J by 1 base, with 10 bases of the junction left unmatched.

The chain joins TRBV11-2 to TRBJ2-5, with 9 bases lining up with TRBD1. The length of the CDR3 is 14 residues. Germline trimming cut 5 bases from V and 4 bases from J; bases unmatched to any gene: 5. Looked up from germline, CDR1 is SGHAT and CDR2 is FQNNGV. For the CDR3, the DNA is TGTGCCAGCAGCAAAACAGGGGGCGCAGAGACCCAGTACTTC. Protein product: CASSKTGGAETQYF.

The rearrangement uses TRBV18 and TRBJ2-2; D remains ambiguous. Trimming removed 2 bases at V and 1 base at J, with 11 bases between. The V gene's germline CDR1 is KGHSH and CDR2 LQKENI. The CDR3 is 16 residues long. CDR3 in amino acids: CASSPVGTQNTGELFF. CDR3 nucleotides: TGTGCCAGCTCACCAGTGGGCACCCAGAACACCGGGGAGCTGTTTTTT.

The chain combines TRBV14 with TRBJ2-7; 9 bases align to TRBD1. The junction had 9 bases not matched to a gene; V was cut back by 6 bases and J by 3 bases. The CDR3 consists of 15 residues. Germline lookup yields CDR1 SGHDN and CDR2 FVKESK. In nucleotides, the CDR3 is TGTGCCAGCAGGCCGGGCGGGACAGGGCTCTACGAGCAGTACTTC. Its protein product is CASRPGGTGLYEQYF.